The 6 T cell receptor beta chains in this list originate from one sample, sequenced in a study of blood T cell repertoires in COVID-19. Using immunoSEQ multiplex PCR, the repertoire was profiled, and TCRdb retains in-frame clones only, with some absent. The sample records approximately 99,000 clones, roughly 84% being singletons. Sequencing was carried out using peripheral blood. The receptors come from a woman aged 55-70 years in a cohort sampled during active or convalescent COVID-19.

This clone showed up just a few times. The V and J genes are TRBV30 and TRBJ1-2; perhaps TRBD1 as D (6 bases). CDR1 and CDR2 from the germline V gene are GTSNPN and SVGIG (reference sequence). Trimming left V 4 bases short and J 0 bases short, with 15 bases between. The length of the CDR3 is 15 residues. The DNA of the CDR3 is TGTGCCTGGACGAGAGGGGGGGTAACTAACTATGGCTACACCTTC. This gives the protein CAWTRGGVTNYGYTF.

The chain links TRBV19 to TRBJ2-1; weak D call: TRBD1 (5 bases). This CDR3 is 15 amino acids long. V was clipped by 7 bases and J by 0 bases, with 13 bases between them. Germline values: CDR1 LNHDA, CDR2 SQIVND (reference sequence). CDR3 region: CASTSKGSSYNEQFF. CDR3 sequence (DNA): TGTGCCAGTACCTCCAAGGGGTCCTCCTACAATGAGCAGTTCTTC.

V is TRBV3-1 (or the pseudogene TRBV3-2) and J is TRBJ2-7; D ambiguous. V lost 7 bases, J lost 7 bases, and 11 bases lay in between. Germline CDR1 is LGHDT and CDR2 is YNNKEL (reference sequence). The CDR3 runs 11 residues. The CDR3 bases are TGTGCCAGCACTAGTTTCGCGGAGCAGTACTTC. It encodes CASTSFAEQYF.

V usage is TRBV15 and J usage is TRBJ2-7, with 7 bases fitting TRBD1. From germline, CDR1 is LNHNV and CDR2 YYDKDF (reference sequence). Trimming removed 4 bases from V and 3 bases from J; junction bases left unmatched: 9. This CDR3 contains 15 residues. The CDR3 region is CATSMDRGLGYEQYF. The DNA for the CDR3 is TGTGCCACCAGCATGGATAGGGGGCTGGGCTACGAGCAGTACTTC.

This clone has more than one count but fewer than ten. The chain has TRBV3-1 (or the pseudogene TRBV3-2) and TRBJ1-3; unclear D gene. Germline-derived CDR1 and CDR2 are LGHDT and YNNKEL (reference sequence). This CDR3 comprises 13 residues. V gave up 1 base and J gave up 4 bases, with 5 bases separating them. The CDR3 loop is CASSQVGGNTIYF. The CDR3 DNA reads TGTGCCAGCAGCCAAGTGGGCGGAAACACCATATATTTT.

CDR3 amino acids: CAIRGSSGSYEQYF. For the CDR3, the DNA is TGTGCCATCCGCGGGTCTAGCGGCTCCTACGAGCAGTACTTC. This sequence joins TRBV10-3 and TRBJ2-7, with TRBD2 matching over 7 bases. CDR1 is ENHRY, CDR2 SYGVKD, per germline. Unmatched junction bases numbered 7, after V lost 8 bases and J lost 0 bases. This CDR3 region has 14 residues.